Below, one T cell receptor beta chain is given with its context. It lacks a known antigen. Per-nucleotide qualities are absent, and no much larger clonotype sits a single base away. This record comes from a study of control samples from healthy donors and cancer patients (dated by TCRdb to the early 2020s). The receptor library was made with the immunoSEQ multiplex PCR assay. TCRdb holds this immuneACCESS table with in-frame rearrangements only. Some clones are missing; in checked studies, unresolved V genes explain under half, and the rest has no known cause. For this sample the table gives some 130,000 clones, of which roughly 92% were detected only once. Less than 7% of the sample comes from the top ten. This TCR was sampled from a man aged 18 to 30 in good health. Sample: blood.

This receptor has the CDR3 CAISGDRGDQPQHF. The DNA sequence is TGTGCCATCAGTGGGGACAGGGGGGATCAGCCCCAGCATTTT. The rearrangement combines TRBV10-3 with TRBJ1-5, with 11 central nucleotides matching TRBD1. From the cysteine through the phenylalanine, the CDR3 covers 14 amino acids. CDR3 DNA only is kept here, 42 bases in frame from base 1. Based on the germline V gene, the CDR1 and CDR2 sequences are ENHRY and SYGVKD. The junction shows trimming of 4 bases on V and 5 bases on J, and the gene matches do not reach 1 base of it.